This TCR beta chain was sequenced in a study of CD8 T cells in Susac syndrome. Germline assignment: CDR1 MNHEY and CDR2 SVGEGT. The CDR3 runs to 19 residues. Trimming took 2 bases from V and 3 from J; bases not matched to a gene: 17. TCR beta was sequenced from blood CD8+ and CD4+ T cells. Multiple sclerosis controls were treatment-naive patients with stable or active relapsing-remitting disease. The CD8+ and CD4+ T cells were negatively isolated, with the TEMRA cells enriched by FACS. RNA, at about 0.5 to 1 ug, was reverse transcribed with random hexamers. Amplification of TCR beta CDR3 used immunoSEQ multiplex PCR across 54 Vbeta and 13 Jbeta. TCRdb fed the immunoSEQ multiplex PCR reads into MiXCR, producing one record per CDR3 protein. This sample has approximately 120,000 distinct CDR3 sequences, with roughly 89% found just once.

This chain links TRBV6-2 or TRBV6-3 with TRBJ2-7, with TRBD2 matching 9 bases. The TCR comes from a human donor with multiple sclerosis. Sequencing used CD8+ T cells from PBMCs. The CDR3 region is CASSYVRAAQTSGRYEQYF. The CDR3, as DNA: TGTGCCAGCAGTTACGTACGGGCAGCCCAGACTAGCGGCCGCTACGAGCAGTACTTC.